Following are 25 T cell receptor beta chains from one sample sequenced in a study of blood T cell repertoires in COVID-19. Sequenced by immunoSEQ multiplex PCR; TCRdb stores in-frame clones only, minus some. The sample shows around 310,000 clones, around 90% of them seen only once. The sample comprised peripheral blood. The receptors originated from a woman aged 40 to 49 with COVID-19, enrolled during active disease.

The chain combines TRBV6-5 with TRBJ1-1, with D possibly matching TRBD1 (6 bases). The CDR3 is 16 amino acids. V shed 3 bases and J shed 0 bases, with 14 bases lying between them. The germline CDR1 and CDR2 sequences are MNHEY and SVGAGI. The CDR3 here is CASSYSQGRMNTEAFF. CDR3 DNA sequence: TGTGCCAGCAGTTATAGCCAGGGGCGAATGAACACTGAAGCTTTCTTT.

This chain connects TRBV6-5 to TRBJ1-1, with D maybe TRBD1 (5 bases). Germline V CDR1 and CDR2: MNHEY, SVGAGI. The germline V and J ends were trimmed by 5 bases and 6 bases, with 16 bases remaining between them. The CDR3 contains 14 residues. CDR3 loop: CASSQRGTGAEAFF. DNA of the CDR3: TGTGCCAGCAGTCAAAGAGGGACGGGGGCTGAAGCTTTCTTT.

The chain employs TRBV30 and TRBJ2-5; 8 bases match TRBD1. The CDR3 consists of 15 residues. Per germline, CDR1 GTSNPN and CDR2 SVGIG (reference sequence). The V segment lost 3 bases and the J segment 4 bases; nucleotides outside the gene matches: 10. CDR3 protein: CAWRAHRGFTETQYF. The CDR3 DNA reads TGTGCCTGGAGGGCTCACAGGGGGTTTACAGAGACCCAGTACTTC.

The chain carries TRBV18 and TRBJ2-7; no clear D. Trimming took 2 bases from V and 2 from J, leaving 4 bases between them. Germline CDR1 reads KGHSH; CDR2 reads LQKENI. The CDR3 has 12 residues. The CDR3 nucleotides read TGTGCCAGCTCACCAGGAGCCTACGAGCAGTACTTC. Amino acids: CASSPGAYEQYF.

This clone was detected only once. The V and J genes are TRBV6-2 or TRBV6-3 and TRBJ1-1; D perhaps matches TRBD1 (5 bases). Deletions cut 4 bases from V and 5 bases from J, with 14 bases between. In germline, CDR1 is MNHEY, CDR2 SVGEGT. CDR3 length equals 14 residues. As DNA, the CDR3 is TGTGCCAGCAGTTTCTCGACAGACACTACTGAAGCTTTCTTT. It translates to CASSFSTDTTEAFF.

The chain uses TRBV27 and TRBJ2-7; TRBD2 matches 7 bases. With V trimmed by 5 bases and J by 0 bases, 10 bases remained unmatched. CDR3 size: 16 residues. Looked up from germline, CDR1 is MNHEY and CDR2 is SMNVEV (reference sequence). The CDR3 loop reads CASSPPRQRGSYEQYF. DNA for the CDR3: TGTGCCAGCAGTCCACCGCGACAGCGGGGCTCCTACGAGCAGTACTTC.

The V gene is TRBV19, the J gene TRBJ2-3; D is uncertain. The CDR3 length is 14 residues. Germline lookup yields CDR1 LNHDA and CDR2 SQIVND (reference sequence). V lost 5 bases and J 0 bases, leaving 9 bases between the germline ends. The CDR3 DNA reads as TGTGCCAGTAGTGTGACTTCTAGCACAGATACGCAGTATTTT. As protein: CASSVTSSTDTQYF.

This sequence joins TRBV28 and TRBJ1-2; 10 nucleotides agree with TRBD1. J lost 2 bases, V lost 5 bases, and 2 bases had no gene match. This CDR3 region has 14 residues. Per the germline V gene, CDR1 is MDHEN and CDR2 is SYDVKM. The CDR3 DNA reads TGTGCCAGCAGTCAGGGACAGGGGAACTATGGCTACACCTTC. This sequence encodes CASSQGQGNYGYTF.

V and J are TRBV6-6 and TRBJ2-7, with D possibly matching TRBD2 (6 bases). The CDR3 sequence is 13 residues long. V was shortened by 4 bases and J by 3 bases, with 10 bases between the two germline ends. Looked up from germline, CDR1 is MNHNY and CDR2 is SVGAGI (reference sequence). DNA for the CDR3: TGTGCCAGCAGTTCCCCGGGACTCTACGAGCAGTACTTC. This codes for CASSSPGLYEQYF.

This chain connects TRBV2 to TRBJ2-2; D remains unclear. The CDR3 consists of 14 residues. V was cut by 5 bases and J by 1 base, with 8 bases left in between. Germline V gene data show CDR1 as SNHLY and CDR2 as FYNNEI. This CDR3 reads CASSNSVNTGELFF. The CDR3 DNA reads as TGTGCCAGCAGTAATTCAGTGAACACCGGGGAGCTGTTTTTT.

The chain has TRBV9 and TRBJ2-7, with 9 bases matching TRBD2. This CDR3 spans 14 amino acids. The germline gives CDR1 SGDLS, CDR2 YYNGEE. J lost 4 bases, V lost 3 bases, and 5 bases had no gene match. The CDR3 reads CASSGGGRVYEQYF. CDR3 nucleotide sequence: TGTGCCAGCAGCGGAGGCGGGAGGGTTTACGAGCAGTACTTC.

The chain is built from TRBV18 and TRBJ1-6; D may be TRBD1 (5 bases). Per the germline V gene, CDR1 is KGHSH and CDR2 is LQKENI. CDR3 length: 14 amino acids. Trimming shortened V by 2 bases and J by 6 bases, and 8 bases separated the two germline ends. CDR3: CASSPGRVNSPLHF. CDR3 in DNA: TGTGCCAGCTCACCAGGCAGGGTTAATTCACCCCTCCACTTT.

V usage is TRBV7-2 and J usage is TRBJ1-2; 9 bases are shared with TRBD1. CDR1 and CDR2 (germline): SGHTA, FQGNSA. CDR3 size: 13 residues. Trimming took 8 bases from V and 8 from J; bases not matched to a gene: 9. CDR3 bases: TGTGCCAGCGCACCCGACAGGGGGACCGGCTACACCTTC. Its translation: CASAPDRGTGYTF.

Only one count was recorded for this clone. The chain couples TRBV2 to TRBJ1-2, with unresolved D. Per germline, CDR1 SNHLY and CDR2 FYNNEI. The germline V and J ends were trimmed by 6 bases and 4 bases, with 6 bases remaining between them. CDR3 length: 11 residues. The CDR3 protein is CASREIYGYTF. The CDR3 DNA reads TGTGCCAGCAGGGAGATCTATGGCTACACCTTC.

The chain links TRBV30 to TRBJ2-3, with 9 bases matching TRBD2. Germline assignment: CDR1 GTSNPN and CDR2 SVGIG (reference sequence). V shed 2 bases and J 4 bases; nucleotides not matched to a gene: 10. The CDR3 is 16 residues long. The CDR3 region has the DNA TGTGCCTGGAGTAAGGGGACTAGCAGTGGGGCAGATACGCAGTATTTT. It codes for CAWSKGTSSGADTQYF.

The chain links TRBV12-3 or TRBV12-4 to TRBJ1-1, with D possibly being TRBD1 (5 bases). V lost 4 bases to trimming and J lost 6 bases, with 9 bases between them. The CDR3 is 12 residues long. CDR3 loop: CASSSPGPEAFF. The CDR3 coding sequence is TGTGCCAGCAGTTCACCAGGGCCTGAAGCTTTCTTT.

This chain links TRBV27 with TRBJ2-6; unclear D gene. The V end lost 3 bases, the J end lost 0 bases, and 9 bases lay between the germline ends. Per the germline V gene, CDR1 is MNHEY and CDR2 is SMNVEV (reference sequence). This CDR3 contains 16 residues. The CDR3 DNA is TGTGCCAGCAGTTTGGTGGCCAGCTCTGGGGCCAACGTCCTGACTTTC. Residues: CASSLVASSGANVLTF.

This chain links TRBV19 with TRBJ2-7; the match to TRBD2 covers 7 bases. From germline, CDR1 is LNHDA and CDR2 SQIVND (reference sequence). J lost 4 bases, V lost 1 base, and 1 base had no gene match. The CDR3 is 13 amino acids. The CDR3 coding sequence is TGTGCCAGTAGTATAGCTAGCGGTTACGAGCAGTACTTC. It specifies CASSIASGYEQYF. The full variable domain, rest sourced from reference TRBV19 and TRBJ2-7, is DGGITQSPKYLFRKEGQNVTLSCEQNLNHDAMYWYRQDPGQGLRLIYYSQIVNDFQKGDIAEGYSVSREKKESFPLTVTSAQKNPTAFYLCASSIASGYEQYFGPGTRLTVT.

CDR3 DNA: TGTGCCAGCAGCTTTCCCCTCGGTGAGCAGTTCTTC. It yields the protein CASSFPLGEQFF. The chain joins TRBV28 to TRBJ2-1; no firm D call. Trimming shortened V by 6 bases and J by 9 bases, and 12 bases separated the two germline ends. The germline V gene has CDR1 MDHEN and CDR2 SYDVKM. This CDR3 contains 12 residues. Using reference TRBV28 and TRBJ2-1 for the parts outside the CDR3, the full variable domain is DVKVTQSSRYLVKRTGEKVFLECVQDMDHENMFWYRQDPGLGLRLIYFSYDVKMKEKGDIPEGYSVSREKKERFSLILESASTNQTSMYLCASSFPLGEQFFGPGTRLTVL.

The rearrangement links TRBV5-1 to TRBJ2-2; 9 bases are shared with TRBD1. The CDR3 extends over 15 amino acids. Germline V gives CDR1 SGHRS, CDR2 YFSETQ. V shed 4 bases, J shed 3 bases, and the junction held 4 bases outside the gene matches. In nucleotides, the CDR3 is TGCGCCAGCAGCACCGGGACAGGGTACACCGGGGAGCTGTTTTTT. Amino acid sequence: CASSTGTGYTGELFF.

This clone was counted a single time. CDR3 coding DNA: TGTGCCAGCAGACAAACACGACTCTTTGATTCTGAAAAACTGTTTTTT. Protein sequence: CASRQTRLFDSEKLFF. The V gene is TRBV28, the J gene TRBJ1-4; D remains unclear. V was clipped by 6 bases and J by 7 bases, with 21 bases between them. The CDR3 has 16 residues. Germline CDR1 MDHEN, CDR2 SYDVKM.

The V gene is TRBV18, the J gene TRBJ1-1; weak D call: TRBD1 (6 bases). Trimming shortened V by 6 bases and J by 1 base, and 12 bases separated the two germline ends. In germline, CDR1 is KGHSH, CDR2 LQKENI. The CDR3 is 14 amino acids. CDR3 DNA sequence: TGTGCCAGCTCCGAGGGACAACAGAACACTGAAGCTTTCTTT. This sequence encodes CASSEGQQNTEAFF.

The CDR3 loop is CASSPWDRLYEQYF. As DNA, the CDR3 is TGCGCCAGCAGCCCTTGGGACAGACTTTACGAGCAGTACTTC. This chain connects TRBV5-1 to TRBJ2-7; 7 bases are shared with TRBD1. CDR1 and CDR2 from the germline V gene are SGHRS and YFSETQ. There are 14 residues in the CDR3. Trimming removed 4 bases from V and 4 bases from J; junction bases left unmatched: 8.

This clone was picked up a small number of times. The chain has TRBV6-5 and TRBJ2-2; 7 bases fit TRBD1. V lost 4 bases, J lost 6 bases, and 11 bases stayed unmatched. This CDR3 is 16 amino acids long. CDR1 and CDR2 (germline): MNHEY, SVGAGI. CDR3 loop: CASSLTLNRGPGELFF. CDR3 DNA sequence: TGTGCCAGCAGTTTGACACTTAACAGGGGTCCCGGGGAGCTGTTTTTT.

The CDR3 DNA follows: TGTGCCAGCAGCACAGGGGGTACCTACGAGCAGTACTTC. It is translated as CASSTGGTYEQYF. The chain recombines TRBV6-5 with TRBJ2-7; 8 nucleotides match TRBD1. The CDR3 runs 13 residues. Germline-derived CDR1 and CDR2 are MNHEY and SVGAGI. V trimming: 6 bases; J trimming: 2 bases; junction bases outside the gene matches: 3.